A single sample is the source of the 28 T cell receptor beta chains below, sequenced in a study of cytomegalovirus exposure and HLA in healthy donors. Sequencing was performed with immunoSEQ multiplex PCR; in TCRdb, only in-frame clones are kept and a portion is missing. Found here are some 87,000 clones, approximately 96% of them singletons; the top ten hold about 1.3%. Sequencing used PBMCs. These receptors originate from a woman aged 18-29 years in good health and CMV-seronegative.

The chain recombines TRBV30 with TRBJ1-2, with D perhaps matching TRBD1 (6 bases). V shed 0 bases and J shed 2 bases, with 10 bases lying between them. The CDR3 is made up of 14 amino acids. CDR1 is GTSNPN, CDR2 SVGIG, per germline (reference sequence). CDR3 loop: CAWSVGGANYGYTF. In nucleotides, the CDR3 is TGTGCCTGGAGTGTCGGGGGGGCGAACTATGGCTACACCTTC.

This chain connects TRBV7-2 to TRBJ2-7, with D tentatively TRBD1 (5 bases). The CDR3 runs 14 residues. The V end lost 6 bases, the J end lost 7 bases, and 19 bases lay between the germline ends. Germline CDR1 SGHTA, CDR2 FQGNSA. CDR3: CASRSRGAGGEQYF. For the CDR3, the DNA is TGTGCCAGCAGATCTAGGGGCGCAGGTGGTGAGCAGTACTTC.

The V gene is TRBV28, the J gene TRBJ1-2; maybe TRBD1 (5 bases). This CDR3 is 11 amino acids long. CDR1 MDHEN and CDR2 SYDVKM come from the germline V gene. V gave up 5 bases and J gave up 7 bases, with 8 bases separating them. The CDR3 region has the DNA TGTGCCAGCAGTGCCGGGGGTGGCTACACCTTC. Translated, it gives CASSAGGGYTF.

The chain employs TRBV2 and TRBJ2-7, with D unresolved. The CDR3 has 14 amino acids. Looked up from germline, CDR1 is SNHLY and CDR2 is FYNNEI. Deletions cut 4 bases from V and 2 bases from J, with 12 bases between. DNA for the CDR3: TGTGCCAGCAGTGTCGCGATCGCAACCTACGAGCAGTACTTC. It specifies CASSVAIATYEQYF.

This sequence joins TRBV27 and TRBJ2-1; no firm D call. This CDR3 comprises 13 residues. V dropped 3 bases and J dropped 6 bases, with 9 bases sitting between them. Germline loops: CDR1 MNHEY, CDR2 SMNVEV (reference sequence). This chain's CDR3 is CASSFKEINEQFF. In nucleotides, the CDR3 is TGTGCCAGCAGTTTTAAGGAGATCAATGAGCAGTTCTTC.

The chain is built from TRBV5-1 and TRBJ1-3, with D possibly being TRBD1 (5 bases). Trimming removed 0 bases from V and 3 bases from J, with 13 bases in between. The length of the CDR3 is 16 residues. CDR1 and CDR2 from the germline V gene are SGHRS and YFSETQ. DNA of the CDR3: TGCGCCAGCAGCTTGGAGTCGGACGGGGGTGGAAACACCATATATTTT. It yields the protein CASSLESDGGGNTIYF.

The chain carries TRBV10-2 and TRBJ2-1, with unresolved D. This CDR3 has 14 residues. Germline-derived CDR1 and CDR2 are WSHSY and SAAADI. Trimming stripped 10 bases from V and 2 bases from J, with 15 bases between. The CDR3 coding sequence is TGCGCCACCTTGTTCGGCGGCGCCTACAATGAGCAGTTCTTC. It specifies CATLFGGAYNEQFF.

The chain links TRBV5-1 to TRBJ1-1, with 7 bases that match TRBD1. The CDR3 contains 13 residues. Trimming took 4 bases from V and 3 from J; bases not matched to a gene: 3. CDR1 SGHRS and CDR2 YFSETQ come from the germline V gene. The CDR3 region is CASSRDRDTEAFF. The CDR3 coding sequence is TGCGCCAGCAGCCGCGACAGGGACACTGAAGCTTTCTTT. Based on the CDR3 plus reference TRBV5-1 and TRBJ1-1, the full variable domain is KAGVTQTPRYLIKTRGQQVTLSCSPISGHRSVSWYQQTPGQGLQFLFEYFSETQRNKGNFPGRFSGRQFSNSRSEMNVSTLELGDSALYLCASSRDRDTEAFFGQGTRLTVV.

This clone is a singleton in its sample. This chain uses TRBV4-1 with TRBJ2-2, with D possibly TRBD2 on 5 matching bases. The V gene lost 0 bases and the J gene lost 1 base, with 9 bases spanning the gap. CDR1 MGHRA and CDR2 YSYEKL come from the germline V gene. The CDR3 extends over 16 amino acids. This chain's CDR3 is CASSQETSGNTGELFF. CDR3 DNA sequence: TGCGCCAGCAGCCAAGAGACCAGCGGGAACACCGGGGAGCTGTTTTTT.

This clone was recorded only once. The V and J genes are TRBV5-4 and TRBJ2-1, with TRBD2 matching 7 bases. After removal of 0 bases from V and 9 bases from J, the junction contained 9 bases not matched to a gene. The CDR3 consists of 15 residues. Looked up from germline, CDR1 is SGHNT and CDR2 is YYREEE (reference sequence). The CDR3 sequence is CASSLDAGGSLEQFF. In DNA, the CDR3 is TGTGCCAGCAGCTTGGATGCGGGCGGGAGCCTTGAGCAGTTCTTC.

The chain combines TRBV5-4 with TRBJ2-1, with 10 bases matching TRBD2. CDR3 size: 16 residues. Germline trimming cut 2 bases from V and 0 bases from J; bases unmatched to any gene: 2. The V gene's germline CDR1 is SGHNT and CDR2 YYREEE (reference sequence). The chain's CDR3 is CASSFVAGGSYNEQFF. The CDR3 DNA follows: TGTGCCAGCAGCTTCGTAGCGGGGGGCTCCTACAATGAGCAGTTCTTC. The variable domain in full, with the rest retrieved from reference TRBV5-4 and TRBJ2-1, is ETGVTQSPTHLIKTRGQQVTLRCSSQSGHNTVSWYQQALGQGPQFIFQYYREEENGRGNFPPRFSGLQFPNYSSELNVNALELDDSALYLCASSFVAGGSYNEQFFGPGTRLTVL.

This chain joins TRBV5-1 and TRBJ2-1; 10 nucleotides align to TRBD2. This CDR3 is built from 16 residues. The germline V gene encodes CDR1 SGHRS and CDR2 YFSETQ. The junction had 4 bases not matched to a gene; V was cut back by 4 bases and J by 0 bases. The CDR3 DNA reads TGCGCCAGCAGCCCAAGCGGGAGGGCCTCCTACAATGAGCAGTTCTTC. Its protein is CASSPSGRASYNEQFF.

The chain has TRBV25-1 and TRBJ2-1; no definite D call. This CDR3 is 16 amino acids long. The V gene's germline CDR1 is MGHDK and CDR2 SYGVNS. Trimming pared 6 bases from V and 0 bases from J, leaving 15 bases between. The CDR3 DNA follows: TGTGCCAGCAGCCCGGCGGAAGCAAGCTCCTACAATGAGCAGTTCTTC. Its protein is CASSPAEASSYNEQFF.

The chain is built from TRBV5-8 and TRBJ2-7; the D gene is possibly TRBD2 (6 bases). The CDR3 runs to 15 residues. The V gene's germline CDR1 is SGHTS and CDR2 YDEGEE. The V gene lost 3 bases and the J gene lost 0 bases, with 13 bases spanning the gap. CDR3 nucleotide sequence: TGTGCCAGCAGCTCCCTCCCGGGACTCTCCTACGAGCAGTACTTC. It codes for CASSSLPGLSYEQYF.

This clone was observed a single time. This chain links TRBV7-6 with TRBJ2-7, with D unresolved. Germline V gene lookup returns CDR1 SGHVS and CDR2 FNYEAQ. The CDR3 is made up of 14 amino acids. V was trimmed by 3 bases and J by 7 bases, leaving 16 bases between them. The CDR3 sequence is CASSLGSTRWEQYF. The CDR3 DNA reads TGTGCCAGCAGCTTGGGCTCTACTCGGTGGGAGCAGTACTTC. Together with reference TRBV7-6 and TRBJ2-7, the CDR3 gives the full variable domain: GAGVSQSPRYKVTKRGQDVALRCDPISGHVSLYWYRQALGQGPEFLTYFNYEAQQDKSGLPNDRFSAERPEGSISTLTIQRTEQRDSAMYRCASSLGSTRWEQYFGPGTRLTVT.

This chain joins TRBV19 and TRBJ2-4, with TRBD2 identical over 7 bases. Germline trimming cut 9 bases from V and 0 bases from J; bases unmatched to any gene: 8. Looked up from germline, CDR1 is LNHDA and CDR2 is SQIVND (reference sequence). CDR3 length: 15 amino acids. CDR3 DNA: TGTGCCAGCTCGTCAGCGGGACTAGCCAAAAACATTCAGTACTTC. Amino acids: CASSSAGLAKNIQYF.

Regarding this clone: This specimen includes other DNA sequences encoding the same CDR3. V is TRBV19 and J is TRBJ2-5; D not certain. The CDR3 covers 11 residues. Per germline, CDR1 LNHDA and CDR2 SQIVND (reference sequence). Trimming removed 4 bases at V and 4 bases at J, with 4 bases between. The CDR3 protein is CASSTGETQYF. In DNA form, the CDR3 reads TGTGCCAGTAGTACCGGAGAGACCCAGTACTTC. Filled out from reference TRBV19 and TRBJ2-5, the complete variable domain reads DGGITQSPKYLFRKEGQNVTLSCEQNLNHDAMYWYRQDPGQGLRLIYYSQIVNDFQKGDIAEGYSVSREKKESFPLTVTSAQKNPTAFYLCASSTGETQYFGPGTRLLVL.

V gene TRBV15 combines with J gene TRBJ2-3, with 7 bases lining up with TRBD1. J was trimmed by 5 bases and V by 3 bases; bases with no gene match: 14. The CDR3 runs 17 residues. Germline V CDR1 and CDR2: LNHNV, YYDKDF (reference sequence). The CDR3 coding sequence is TGTGCCACCAGCAGCAGGAGACAGGGCCTCCGACTAGATACGCAGTATTTT. Translated, it gives CATSSRRQGLRLDTQYF.

CDR3 sequence reads: CASSDQGLAGPSYEQYF. In DNA, the CDR3 is TGTGCCAGCAGTGACCAGGGACTAGCGGGGCCCTCCTACGAGCAGTACTTC. The J gene is TRBJ2-7, the V gene TRBV25-1; 13 nucleotides match TRBD2. Germline lookup yields CDR1 MGHDK and CDR2 SYGVNS. V lost 3 bases to trimming and J lost 0 bases; unmatched junction nucleotides: 5. The CDR3 spans 17 residues.

The chain carries TRBV9 and TRBJ1-2; the D gene is possibly TRBD1 (6 bases). Looked up from germline, CDR1 is SGDLS and CDR2 is YYNGEE. Trimming cost V 4 bases and J 4 bases, with 17 bases left between them. This CDR3 contains 15 residues. CDR3 amino acids: CASSPHRELPYGYTF. CDR3 DNA sequence: TGTGCCAGCAGCCCTCACAGGGAGCTTCCCTATGGCTACACCTTC.

In its sample, this clone was seen once. The chain couples TRBV16 to TRBJ2-1, with 7 bases matching TRBD1. The CDR3 has 17 residues. From germline, CDR1 is KGHSY and CDR2 FQNENV. With V trimmed by 2 bases and J by 2 bases, 9 bases remained unmatched. The CDR3: CASSQVYLGQPYNEQFF. CDR3 in DNA: TGTGCCAGCAGCCAAGTATACCTGGGACAGCCCTACAATGAGCAGTTCTTC.

The chain employs TRBV5-1 and TRBJ1-4, with 7 bases aligning to TRBD1. Germline loops: CDR1 SGHRS, CDR2 YFSETQ. V lost 3 bases and J lost 4; bases outside the gene matches: 3. The CDR3 is 14 amino acids. CDR3 sequence reads: CASSWGQNNEKLFF. CDR3 bases: TGCGCCAGCAGCTGGGGACAGAATAATGAAAAACTGTTTTTT. Variable domain in full (rest from reference TRBV5-1 and TRBJ1-4): KAGVTQTPRYLIKTRGQQVTLSCSPISGHRSVSWYQQTPGQGLQFLFEYFSETQRNKGNFPGRFSGRQFSNSRSEMNVSTLELGDSALYLCASSWGQNNEKLFFGSGTQLSVL.

The chain has TRBV12-5 and TRBJ2-5; D is undetermined. The germline V gene encodes CDR1 LGHNT and CDR2 FRNRAP. This CDR3 has 12 amino acids. V was trimmed by 4 bases and J by 2 bases, leaving 5 bases between them. The CDR3 loop reads CASGSQQETQYF. The CDR3 bases are TGTGCTAGTGGTTCACAACAAGAGACCCAGTACTTC.

The chain carries TRBV18 and TRBJ1-1; TRBD1 agrees at 8 bases. CDR3 length: 15 amino acids. V lost 0 bases and J lost 4; bases outside the gene matches: 4. The germline V gene encodes CDR1 KGHSH and CDR2 LQKENI. The CDR3 DNA is TGTGCCAGCTCACCACCGACAGGGGAGGTCACTGAAGCTTTCTTT. Amino acids: CASSPPTGEVTEAFF.

The V and J genes are TRBV11-2 and TRBJ1-3; no firm D call. This CDR3 spans 17 amino acids. V gave up 7 bases and J gave up 0 bases, with 19 bases separating them. Germline V lookup: CDR1 SGHAT, CDR2 FQNNGV. CDR3 coding DNA: TGTGCCAGCATCCCTCCCGCTAGAACCAGCTCTGGAAACACCATATATTTT. It yields the protein CASIPPARTSSGNTIYF.

V is TRBV28 and J is TRBJ2-3; 7 positions match TRBD1. This CDR3 region has 16 residues. CDR1 MDHEN and CDR2 SYDVKM come from the germline V gene. V shed 2 bases, J shed 6 bases, and the junction held 11 bases outside the gene matches. DNA of the CDR3: TGTGCCAGCAGTTTAAGCTGGGACAGCCTGGGGGATACGCAGTATTTT. This codes for CASSLSWDSLGDTQYF.

V usage is TRBV5-4 and J usage is TRBJ2-2; 13 nucleotides line up with TRBD2. The CDR3 has 16 residues. Unmatched junction bases numbered 10, after V lost 4 bases and J lost 10 bases. The germline CDR1 and CDR2 sequences are SGHNT and YYREEE (reference sequence). Written as DNA, the CDR3 is TGTGCCAGCAGCAAGGGACTAGCGGGAAGGGGACCGGAGCTGTTTTTT. This translates into CASSKGLAGRGPELFF.

This clone showed up many times. The chain is built from TRBV6-4 and TRBJ2-6; D is unclear. This CDR3 has 14 amino acids. The V and J ends lost 4 bases and 0 bases respectively, with 4 bases between them. Germline CDR1 MRHNA, CDR2 SNTAGT. CDR3 residues: CASSAVSGANVLTF. CDR3 DNA: TGTGCCAGCAGTGCGGTCTCTGGGGCCAACGTCCTGACTTTC.